The 19 T cell receptor beta chains given below trace back to one sample, sequenced in a study of cytomegalovirus exposure and HLA in healthy donors. PCR involved 60 Vbeta and 13 Jbeta primers. TCRdb keeps only in-frame clones here, not all; method: immunoSEQ multiplex PCR. The sample lists 95,000 to 110,000 clones; 60% to 80% were seen once. The sample was PBMCs. These receptors all stem from a man between 18 and 35 years old in good health and CMV-seronegative.

CDR3 coding DNA: TGTGCCAGCAGTTACGGGCAGCCCGTCTCTGGAAACACCATATATTTT. It specifies CASSYGQPVSGNTIYF. This sequence joins TRBV6-5 and TRBJ1-3; D uncertain. The V end lost 2 bases, the J end lost 0 bases, and 11 bases lay between the germline ends. The V gene's germline CDR1 is MNHEY and CDR2 SVGAGI. This CDR3 comprises 16 residues.

This chain uses TRBV5-4 with TRBJ1-4; D gene uncertain. The germline gives CDR1 SGHNT, CDR2 YYREEE (reference sequence). This CDR3 comprises 16 residues. V was pared by 3 bases and J by 8 bases, with 20 bases between. Written as DNA, the CDR3 is TGTGCCAGCAGCTCACGGCGAGGTGATAGAGGAGAAAAACTGTTTTTT. Translating it yields CASSSRRGDRGEKLFF.

This chain connects TRBV6-5 to TRBJ2-1; possibly TRBD1 for D (5 bases). Trimming cost V 3 bases and J 2 bases, with 11 bases left between them. CDR3 length: 15 amino acids. Germline lookup yields CDR1 MNHEY and CDR2 SVGAGI. CDR3 nucleotide sequence: TGTGCCAGCAGTTATGACAGTAACGCCTACAATGAGCAGTTCTTC. Its translation is CASSYDSNAYNEQFF.

The chain links TRBV7-2 to TRBJ2-3; 7 positions agree with TRBD2. V lost 5 bases, J lost 6 bases, and 8 bases stayed unmatched. The length of the CDR3 is 14 residues. The germline gives CDR1 SGHTA, CDR2 FQGNSA. This chain's CDR3 is CASSLSGPVDTQYF. The DNA for the CDR3 is TGTGCCAGCAGCCTTAGCGGGCCGGTTGATACGCAGTATTTT.

The gene calls are TRBV19 and TRBJ2-7, with D tentatively TRBD1 (5 bases). CDR1 and CDR2 (germline): LNHDA, SQIVND (reference sequence). V was cut by 1 base and J by 3 bases, with 16 bases left in between. This CDR3 has 16 residues. The CDR3 region has the DNA TGTGCCAGTAGTATAGTCCCCGGGTGGGGCAACTACGAGCAGTACTTC. As protein: CASSIVPGWGNYEQYF.

For the CDR3, the DNA is TGTGCCAGCAGCTTGCCCCGGACAGGGGGGATTCCCCTCCACTTT. Its translation: CASSLPRTGGIPLHF. The chain employs TRBV7-8 and TRBJ1-6, with 10 bases fitting TRBD1. Unmatched junction bases numbered 9, after V lost 3 bases and J lost 13 bases. The CDR3 contains 15 residues. Germline-derived CDR1 and CDR2 are SGHVS and FQNEAQ.

The DNA for the CDR3 is TGTGCCAGCGCGGACAATAGCAATCAGCCCCAGCATTTT. Amino acid sequence: CASADNSNQPQHF. This chain connects TRBV2 to TRBJ1-5, with D possibly TRBD1 on 5 matching bases. Trimming took 8 bases from V and 0 from J, leaving 8 bases between them. The CDR3 covers 13 residues. CDR1 and CDR2 from the germline V gene are SNHLY and FYNNEI.

The chain is built from TRBV6-6 and TRBJ1-4, with unresolved D. V dropped 6 bases and J dropped 0 bases, with 14 bases sitting between them. CDR3 length equals 16 residues. CDR1 and CDR2 (germline): MNHNY, SVGAGI (reference sequence). The CDR3 sequence is CASSQRDPATNEKLFF. The CDR3 nucleotides are TGTGCCAGCAGCCAGCGGGATCCAGCAACTAATGAAAAACTGTTTTTT.

As regards this clone: The identical CDR3 is also encoded by other nucleotide sequences in the sample. This sequence joins TRBV11-3 and TRBJ1-1; no reliable D call. Germline loops: CDR1 SGHNT, CDR2 YENEEA. The CDR3 runs to 13 residues. V was pared by 2 bases and J by 4 bases, with 8 bases between. CDR3 in DNA: TGTGCCAGCAGCTTACGGGGAGGCACTGAAGCTTTCTTT. As protein: CASSLRGGTEAFF. The whole variable domain, filled in from reference TRBV11-3 and TRBJ1-1, reads EAGVVQSPRYKIIEKKQPVAFWCNPISGHNTLYWYLQNLGQGPELLIRYENEEAVDDSQLPKDRFSAERLKGVDSTLKIQPAELGDSAVYLCASSLRGGTEAFFGQGTRLTVV.

The gene calls are TRBV7-2 and TRBJ1-2; maybe TRBD1 (6 bases). This CDR3 has 15 amino acids. Germline CDR1 reads SGHTA; CDR2 reads FQGNSA. Trimming took off 1 base at V and 1 base at J, with 10 bases between the two ends. CDR3 sequence (DNA): TGTGCCAGCAGCTTAGACGGGGGGCGTAACTATGGCTACACCTTC. Its protein is CASSLDGGRNYGYTF.

The V gene is TRBV6-1, the J gene TRBJ1-2, with a tentative D call TRBD1 (6 bases). V lost 5 bases and J lost 4, with 17 bases in between. The CDR3 consists of 15 residues. Germline values: CDR1 MNHNS, CDR2 SASEGT. CDR3 coding DNA: TGTGCCAGCAGTTCTGGGGGAGGGGGGGCCTATGGCTACACCTTC. Its translation is CASSSGGGGAYGYTF.

This sequence joins TRBV9 and TRBJ2-3; the D is unclear. The CDR3 contains 14 residues. Germline V gives CDR1 SGDLS, CDR2 YYNGEE. V lost 4 bases to trimming and J lost 4 bases, with 13 bases between them. The CDR3 region is CASSPPGAPDTQYF. CDR3 nucleotides: TGTGCCAGCAGCCCCCCAGGCGCCCCAGATACGCAGTATTTT. Full variable domain (missing parts from reference TRBV9 and TRBJ2-3): DSGVTQTPKHLITATGQRVTLRCSPRSGDLSVYWYQQSLDQGLQFLIQYYNGEERAKGNILERFSAQQFPDLHSELNLSSLELGDSALYFCASSPPGAPDTQYFGPGTRLTVL.

Here the CDR3 DNA reads TGTGCCATCAGTGAAAGTCAGATTAACACCGGGGAGCTGTTTTTT. This encodes CAISESQINTGELFF. The chain recombines TRBV10-3 with TRBJ2-2; no clear D gene. The germline CDR1 and CDR2 sequences are ENHRY and SYGVKD. V lost 3 bases, J lost 2 bases, and 10 bases lay in between. CDR3 length: 15 amino acids.

The chain recombines TRBV4-2 with TRBJ1-4; D call uncertain. Trimming cost V 0 bases and J 8 bases, with 4 bases left between them. The CDR3 consists of 12 residues. CDR1 LGHNA and CDR2 YNFKEQ come from the germline V gene. The CDR3 sequence is CASSQDMEKLFF. CDR3 in DNA: TGTGCCAGCAGCCAAGATATGGAAAAACTGTTTTTT.

J is TRBJ2-5 and V is TRBV5-6; TRBD2 might be the D (6 bases). CDR3 length: 17 amino acids. The germline gives CDR1 SGHDT, CDR2 YYEEEE. The V end lost 3 bases, the J end lost 0 bases, and 18 bases lay between the germline ends. The CDR3 sequence: CASSYNRDSGYQETQYF. DNA for the CDR3: TGTGCCAGCAGCTACAACCGGGACTCCGGGTACCAAGAGACCCAGTACTTC. The variable domain in full, completed from reference TRBV5-6 and TRBJ2-5, reads DAGVTQSPTHLIKTRGQQVTLRCSPKSGHDTVSWYQQALGQGPQFIFQYYEEEERQRGNFPDRFSGHQFPNYSSELNVNALLLGDSALYLCASSYNRDSGYQETQYFGPGTRLLVL.

This chain links TRBV6-1 with TRBJ2-7; D might be TRBD2 (6 bases). Looked up from germline, CDR1 is MNHNS and CDR2 is SASEGT. The V and J ends lost 2 bases and 0 bases respectively, with 11 bases between them. This CDR3 spans 15 amino acids. The CDR3, as DNA: TGTGCCAGCAGTGAATTAGCGGAAAGCTCCTACGAGCAGTACTTC. This codes for CASSELAESSYEQYF.

The gene calls are TRBV5-1 and TRBJ2-5; TRBD2 aligns across 15 bases. There are 16 residues in the CDR3. Germline CDR1 and CDR2: SGHRS and YFSETQ. V trimming: 4 bases; J trimming: 3 bases; junction bases outside the gene matches: 4. As DNA, the CDR3 is TGCGCCAGCAGCACAGGACTAGCGGGGGGGGAAGAGACCCAGTACTTC. Protein product: CASSTGLAGGEETQYF. Full variable domain (rest looked up from reference TRBV5-1 and TRBJ2-5): KAGVTQTPRYLIKTRGQQVTLSCSPISGHRSVSWYQQTPGQGLQFLFEYFSETQRNKGNFPGRFSGRQFSNSRSEMNVSTLELGDSALYLCASSTGLAGGEETQYFGPGTRLLVL.

The rearrangement links TRBV9 to TRBJ2-2; D is perhaps TRBD1 (6 bases). Between the trimmed V and J ends, which lost 0 bases and 5 bases, there was a span of 11 bases. CDR3 length equals 15 residues. CDR1 is SGDLS and CDR2 is YYNGEE in the germline V gene. This CDR3 reads CASSVGGLGTGELFF. For the CDR3, the DNA is TGTGCCAGCAGCGTAGGGGGGCTCGGGACCGGGGAGCTGTTTTTT.

The chain has TRBV7-8 and TRBJ2-5, with TRBD2 as a possible D gene (5 bases). The germline V gene has CDR1 SGHVS and CDR2 FQNEAQ. The ends were cut back, 10 bases at V and 5 bases at J, with 23 bases in the middle. CDR3 size: 15 residues. CDR3: CATTPGRGPGETQYF. DNA for the CDR3: TGTGCCACCACGCCAGGCCGGGGTCCTGGGGAGACCCAGTACTTC.